Each of the 28 T cell receptor beta chains below was sequenced from the same sample in a study of blood T cell repertoires in COVID-19. Method: immunoSEQ multiplex PCR; TCRdb's copy keeps in-frame clones and lacks some. The sample holds around 160,000 clones, about 92% seen once. Material for sequencing was peripheral blood. Every receptor here comes from a woman between 55 and 75 years old with COVID-19, enrolled during active disease.

This rearrangement joins TRBV27 to TRBJ1-1; unclear D gene. The germline V gene encodes CDR1 MNHEY and CDR2 SMNVEV (reference sequence). Between the trimmed V and J ends, which lost 3 bases and 0 bases, there was a span of 5 bases. The CDR3 has 13 amino acids. The CDR3 coding sequence is TGTGCCAGCAGTTTCGGGATGAACACTGAAGCTTTCTTT. Its translation: CASSFGMNTEAFF.

V gene TRBV30 combines with J gene TRBJ2-1; 10 bases match TRBD2. In germline, CDR1 is GTSNPN, CDR2 SVGIG (reference sequence). V shed 4 bases and J 2 bases; nucleotides not matched to a gene: 11. The CDR3 runs 17 residues. The CDR3 nucleotides read TGTGCCTGGAACCGGCGGGCTAGCGGGAGAACCTACAATGAGCAGTTCTTC. Its translation: CAWNRRASGRTYNEQFF.

The gene calls are TRBV5-1 and TRBJ1-4; TRBD1 might be the D (6 bases). V was cut by 0 bases and J by 4 bases, with 13 bases left in between. The CDR3 length is 16 residues. Looked up from germline, CDR1 is SGHRS and CDR2 is YFSETQ. Here the CDR3 reads CASSLAGGYGNEKLFF. The CDR3, as DNA: TGCGCCAGCAGCTTGGCGGGGGGCTATGGTAATGAAAAACTGTTTTTT.

This clone was counted a single time. The rearrangement uses TRBV19 and TRBJ2-3; 9 bases are shared with TRBD2. Losses at the gene ends were 5 bases for V and 3 bases for J; bases not matched to a gene: 3. The CDR3 runs 14 residues. Germline values: CDR1 LNHDA, CDR2 SQIVND (reference sequence). CDR3 sequence (DNA): TGTGCCAGTAGTCCGGGACTAGCTACAGATACGCAGTATTTT. The encoded protein is CASSPGLATDTQYF. The variable domain in full, completed from reference TRBV19 and TRBJ2-3, reads DGGITQSPKYLFRKEGQNVTLSCEQNLNHDAMYWYRQDPGQGLRLIYYSQIVNDFQKGDIAEGYSVSREKKESFPLTVTSAQKNPTAFYLCASSPGLATDTQYFGPGTRLTVL.

This rearrangement joins TRBV2 to TRBJ1-1; D perhaps matches TRBD1 (6 bases). The CDR3 contains 13 residues. Trimming took 7 bases from V and 3 from J, leaving 12 bases between them. Germline assignment: CDR1 SNHLY and CDR2 FYNNEI. The CDR3 loop is CASNREGDTEAFF. CDR3 DNA sequence: TGTGCCAGCAATAGGGAGGGGGACACTGAAGCTTTCTTT.

The rearrangement links TRBV10-2 to TRBJ1-2; D ambiguous. This CDR3 is 16 amino acids long. CDR1 is WSHSY and CDR2 is SAAADI in the germline V gene. V was shortened by 3 bases and J by 3 bases, with 17 bases between the two germline ends. The DNA of the CDR3 is TGCGCCAGCAGTGATCGGGTTATAGCGGGTGACTATGGCTACACCTTC. Translating gives CASSDRVIAGDYGYTF.

This sequence joins TRBV2 and TRBJ1-1; D unclear. Trimming removed 5 bases from V and 8 bases from J, with 12 bases in between. Germline CDR1 reads SNHLY; CDR2 reads FYNNEI. The CDR3 runs 12 residues. The CDR3 sequence is CASSPSNGEAFF. In DNA, the CDR3 is TGTGCCAGCAGTCCGAGCAACGGGGAAGCTTTCTTT.

The gene calls are TRBV7-2 and TRBJ2-5; tentatively, D is TRBD2 (7 bases). Per the germline V gene, CDR1 is SGHTA and CDR2 is FQGNSA. V was cut by 0 bases and J by 4 bases, with 12 bases left in between. This CDR3 is built from 15 residues. CDR3 sequence (DNA): TGTGCCAGCAGCTTAGCGGGGGGCGGGGGAGAGACCCAGTACTTC. Amino acid sequence: CASSLAGGGGETQYF.

The V gene is TRBV2, the J gene TRBJ2-7; 7 bases match TRBD1. Germline V gene lookup returns CDR1 SNHLY and CDR2 FYNNEI. The ends lost 8 bases at V and 5 bases at J; junction bases unmatched: 12. This CDR3 spans 14 amino acids. The DNA of the CDR3 is TGTGCCAGCGCCATCCGACAGGGCTTCAACGAGCAGTACTTC. This encodes CASAIRQGFNEQYF.

This clone occurred a few times. This rearrangement joins TRBV5-5 to TRBJ1-4; TRBD1 matches at 9 bases. The ends lost 2 bases at V and 7 bases at J; junction bases unmatched: 12. Looked up from germline, CDR1 is SGHKS and CDR2 is YYEKEE (reference sequence). The CDR3 is 17 amino acids. CDR3 protein: CASSLGTGGRVGEKLFF. The CDR3 DNA is TGTGCCAGCAGCTTAGGCACAGGGGGCAGGGTAGGTGAAAAACTGTTTTTT.

The chain recombines TRBV30 with TRBJ1-4, with 7 bases identical to TRBD1. This CDR3 has 14 residues. Germline V lookup: CDR1 GTSNPN, CDR2 SVGIG (reference sequence). V was clipped by 5 bases and J by 6 bases; unmatched bases: 9. CDR3 in DNA: TGTGCCTGGGGGCGGGACAGAGGGGATGAAAAACTGTTTTTT. Translating it yields CAWGRDRGDEKLFF. The whole variable domain, filled in from reference TRBV30 and TRBJ1-4, reads SQTIHQWPATLVQPVGSPLSLECTVEGTSNPNLYWYRQAAGRGLQLLFYSVGIGQISSEVPQNLSASRPQDRQFILSSKKLLLSDSGFYLCAWGRDRGDEKLFFGSGTQLSVL.

Concerning this clone itself: Within the sample, other DNA sequences also encode this same CDR3. The chain uses TRBV7-2 and TRBJ2-3; a possible D gene is TRBD2 (6 bases). The V gene's germline CDR1 is SGHTA and CDR2 FQGNSA. V was cut by 0 bases and J by 5 bases, with 12 bases left in between. The CDR3 consists of 15 residues. The CDR3 protein is CASSLAGGGVDTQYF. The CDR3 nucleotides read TGTGCCAGCAGCTTAGCCGGAGGAGGGGTAGATACGCAGTATTTT.

The chain joins TRBV6-2 or TRBV6-3 to TRBJ2-2; 8 bases match TRBD2. Looked up from germline, CDR1 is MNHEY and CDR2 is SVGEGT. J was trimmed by 2 bases and V by 5 bases; bases with no gene match: 4. The CDR3 is 15 amino acids. The CDR3 loop reads CASSQTSGNTGELFF. The CDR3 bases are TGTGCCAGCAGTCAAACTAGCGGAAACACCGGGGAGCTGTTTTTT.

This chain uses TRBV11-3 with TRBJ1-1, with a weak D call TRBD1 (5 bases). The germline V gene has CDR1 SGHNT and CDR2 YENEEA. V gave up 3 bases and J gave up 0 bases, with 8 bases separating them. The CDR3 totals 14 residues. CDR3 sequence reads: CASSLDTLNTEAFF. The CDR3 bases are TGTGCCAGCAGCTTGGACACCCTGAACACTGAAGCTTTCTTT.

The chain combines TRBV3-1 (or the pseudogene TRBV3-2) with TRBJ2-5; the D is unclear. This CDR3 is 12 amino acids long. Between the trimmed V and J ends, which lost 1 base and 3 bases, there was a span of 3 bases. The germline CDR1 and CDR2 sequences are LGHDT and YNNKEL (reference sequence). The CDR3: CASSQAEETQYF. The CDR3 DNA is TGTGCCAGCAGCCAAGCAGAAGAGACCCAGTACTTC.

The chain is built from TRBV19 and TRBJ1-5, with D hard to call. The CDR3 is 18 amino acids. The V gene's germline CDR1 is LNHDA and CDR2 SQIVND (reference sequence). V lost 4 bases and J 2 bases, leaving 21 bases between the germline ends. CDR3 residues: CASSKGGIEPWGNQPQHF. CDR3 nucleotide sequence: TGTGCCAGTAGTAAGGGAGGGATCGAACCGTGGGGCAATCAGCCCCAGCATTTT.

This chain joins TRBV9 and TRBJ2-1; the D gene is possibly TRBD2 (6 bases). The CDR3 is 15 residues long. Germline CDR1 and CDR2: SGDLS and YYNGEE. V gave up 6 bases and J gave up 4 bases, with 17 bases separating them. The CDR3 nucleotides read TGTGCCAGCACCAGGCACGGGGGAGAATACAATGAGCAGTTCTTC. Its translation: CASTRHGGEYNEQFF.

As to this clone: This sample also contains other DNA sequences that code for the same CDR3. The chain employs TRBV19 and TRBJ2-7; 8 positions match TRBD1. CDR1 and CDR2 (germline): LNHDA, SQIVND (reference sequence). The junction had 3 bases not matched to a gene; V was cut back by 3 bases and J by 2 bases. The CDR3 consists of 14 residues. DNA of the CDR3: TGTGCCAGTAGTATTGGGACAGGAGCCTACGAGCAGTACTTC. It encodes CASSIGTGAYEQYF.

The chain has TRBV29-1 and TRBJ2-4; TRBD2 agrees at 9 bases. The length of the CDR3 is 14 residues. The V gene's germline CDR1 is SQVTM and CDR2 ANQGSEA. Germline trimming cut 4 bases from V and 8 bases from J; bases unmatched to any gene: 9. CDR3 coding DNA: TGCAGCGTTGTCCCTAGCGGGGTTTTGGACATTCAGTACTTC. Translated: CSVVPSGVLDIQYF. The entire variable domain, with the rest obtained from reference TRBV29-1 and TRBJ2-4, is as follows: SAVISQKPSRDICQRGTSLTIQCQVDSQVTMMFWYRQQPGQSLTLIATANQGSEATYESGFVIDKFPISRPNLTFSTLTVSNMSPEDSSIYLCSVVPSGVLDIQYFGAGTRLSVL.

The V and J genes are TRBV21-1 and TRBJ1-3. TRBV21-1 is reported as a pseudogene. The CDR3 spans 16 residues. CDR3 sequence: CASSKGEGGPGNTIYF. DNA for the CDR3: TGTGCCAGCAGCAAAGGGGAGGGGGGACCTGGAAACACCATATATTTT.

In regard to this clone: An end of the junction does not agree with germline; a read error may underlie this. The gene calls are TRBV7-2 and TRBJ2-2; perhaps D is TRBD1 or TRBD2 (5 bases each). Germline V gene lookup returns CDR1 SGHTA and CDR2 FQGNSA. This CDR3 region has 14 residues. The CDR3 reads CASSLARVSGELFF. CDR3 DNA: TGTGCCAGCAGCCTAGCCAGGGTTTCCGGGGAGCTGTTTTTT.

The chain couples TRBV10-3 to TRBJ1-1; weak D call: TRBD1 (6 bases). Germline V gene sequence: CDR1 ENHRY, CDR2 SYGVKD. The CDR3 is made up of 13 amino acids. Trimming pared 11 bases from V and 1 base from J, leaving 14 bases between. This chain's CDR3 is CASQDSTNTEAFF. Here the CDR3 DNA reads TGTGCCTCTCAGGACAGCACGAACACTGAAGCTTTCTTT.

CDR3 sequence (DNA): TGTGCCAGCAGCTCCGGGACAGGGGGCCCCGGGGAGCTGTTTTTT. It specifies CASSSGTGGPGELFF. The rearrangement uses TRBV6-5 and TRBJ2-2; 12 bases are a match to TRBD1. V shed 6 bases, J shed 6 bases, and the junction held 5 bases outside the gene matches. The CDR3 loop spans 15 amino acids. Germline CDR1 is MNHEY and CDR2 is SVGAGI.

The V and J genes are TRBV2 and TRBJ1-2, with D hard to call. The V and J ends lost 6 bases and 4 bases respectively, with 15 bases between them. The germline CDR1 and CDR2 sequences are SNHLY and FYNNEI. This CDR3 has 14 residues. DNA of the CDR3: TGTGCCAGCAGGGGCAGCCCCGTAACCTATGGCTACACCTTC. Its protein product is CASRGSPVTYGYTF.

The gene calls are TRBV6-4 and TRBJ1-2; tentatively, D is TRBD1 (5 bases). The CDR3 is 14 amino acids. Germline CDR1 reads MRHNA; CDR2 reads SNTAGT. Between the trimmed V and J ends, which lost 6 bases and 8 bases, there was a span of 19 bases. The CDR3 DNA reads as TGTGCCAGCAGCCTTACTTTTGCGGGGGGAGGCTACACCTTC. It codes for CASSLTFAGGGYTF.

V gene TRBV7-8 combines with J gene TRBJ1-3; a possible D gene is TRBD1 (6 bases). This CDR3 contains 14 residues. Between the trimmed V and J ends, which lost 5 bases and 6 bases, there was a span of 14 bases. Germline loops: CDR1 SGHVS, CDR2 FQNEAQ. Written as DNA, the CDR3 is TGTGCCAGCAGCGTATTCAGGGGTGAAAACACCATATATTTT. Its translation is CASSVFRGENTIYF.

The J gene is TRBJ2-2, the V gene TRBV2; TRBD1 matches at 7 bases. The CDR3 has 16 residues. V gave up 5 bases and J gave up 6 bases; unmatched junction bases: 12. Germline assignment: CDR1 SNHLY and CDR2 FYNNEI. The CDR3, as DNA: TGTGCCAGCAGTTGGGACAGCTTCAATCCCGCCGGGGAGCTGTTTTTT. This sequence encodes CASSWDSFNPAGELFF.

This chain joins TRBV19 and TRBJ2-1, with D possibly matching TRBD1 (5 bases). CDR1 and CDR2 from the germline V gene are LNHDA and SQIVND (reference sequence). The CDR3 loop spans 15 amino acids. Deletions cut 2 bases from V and 4 bases from J, with 12 bases between. The DNA of the CDR3 is TGTGCCAGTAGTATAAACCCCGACAGATACAATGAGCAGTTCTTC. It codes for CASSINPDRYNEQFF.